This T cell receptor beta chain came from a study of human thymus T cells. As regards this clone: Its antigen is not known.

Trimming left V 10 bases short and J 0 bases short, with 16 bases between. Looked up from germline, CDR1 is MNHEY and CDR2 is SMNVEV (reference sequence). CDR3 length equals 15 residues. The assay was immunoSEQ multiplex PCR, and TCRdb's table has in-frame clones only and misses some. The table lists under 150,000 clones, approximately 96% of them singletons. The thymus tissue came from resections taken during corrective heart surgery. General observations from the study: In unrelated individuals, thymic repertoires overlapped highly, according to related research. An apparent bias in V and J gene usage was seen in thymic and blood repertoires.

The genes are TRBV27 and TRBJ2-1, with D perhaps assigned TRBD1 or TRBD2 (5 bases each). The clonotype originates from a boy less than two years old with a congenital heart defect but otherwise immunologically healthy. The specimen sequenced was thymus tissue. The CDR3 DNA follows: TGTGCCACTGGGACGGAACGAAGCTCCTACAATGAGCAGTTCTTC. Amino acids: CATGTERSSYNEQFF.